This TCR beta chain was sequenced in a study of blood T cell repertoires in COVID-19. The CDR3 extends over 14 amino acids. From germline, CDR1 is MDHEN and CDR2 SYDVKM. The V gene lost 6 bases and the J gene lost 5 bases, with 16 bases spanning the gap. Measured with immunoSEQ multiplex PCR; TCRdb has only the in-frame clones, and not every one. The data contain roughly 400,000 clones, about 88% of them singletons. Sequencing was carried out using PBMCs or T cells enriched from blood (not recorded which). The sequence derives from a woman aged 18-35 years who had been exposed to COVID-19. The rearrangement joins TRBV28 to TRBJ1-2, with a possible D match to TRBD1 (5 bases). CDR3 residues: CASSMGGEWYGYTF. The CDR3 coding sequence is TGTGCCAGCAGCATGGGGGGGGAATGGTATGGCTACACCTTC.